The 11 T cell receptor delta chains given below trace back to one sample, sequenced in a study of gamma-delta chains in newborns, infants, children. TCRdb re-called the reads through CATT. This sample has under 8,500 delta-chain clones, with 0.66% found just once. Sequencing was done on a sample of blood. All receptors come from a child who was a newborn, infant or young child, either healthy, febrile or measles-vaccinated (not recorded which).

By frequency in the sample, this clone is medium-sized. Other DNA sequences in the same sample also yield this CDR3. V usage is TRDV2 and J usage is TRDJ3; 10 nucleotides agree with TRDD3. There are 20 residues in the CDR3. V gave up 4 bases and J gave up 0 bases; unmatched junction bases: 11. Germline CDR1 reads GEAIGNYY; CDR2 reads EKD. The CDR3: CACDRVTGGFTSWDTRQMFF. CDR3 nucleotide sequence: TGTGCCTGTGATCGGGTGACTGGGGGATTCACCTCCTGGGACACCCGACAGATGTTTTTC.

This clone was counted only a few times. TCRdb's protein for this DNA is that of a much larger clone and differs from the translation at residue 8, likely a read error; the protein shown is the DNA translation. CDR3 DNA sequence: TGTGCCTGTGACACCGTACTGGAGGATAGCTCCTGGGACACCCGACAGATGTTTTTC. It specifies CACDTVLEDSSWDTRQMFF. This sequence joins TRDV2 and TRDJ3, with D possibly being TRDD3 (5 bases). The CDR3 has 19 amino acids. Per germline, CDR1 GEAIGNYY and CDR2 EKD. Deletions cut 0 bases from V and 0 bases from J, with 14 bases between.

Turning to this clone: TCRdb assigns this DNA the protein of a much larger clone, which departs from its translation at residue 12; this likely reflects a read error, and the protein shown comes from translating the DNA. The chain's CDR3 is CACDTGWGTGGGSWDTRQMFF. CDR3 sequence (DNA): TGTGCCTGTGACACCGGATGGGGTACTGGGGGAGGCTCCTGGGACACCCGACAGATGTTTTTC. The J gene is TRDJ3, the V gene TRDV2, with TRDD3 identical over 9 bases. The CDR3 is 21 residues long. In germline, CDR1 is GEAIGNYY, CDR2 EKD. V lost 0 bases to trimming and J lost 0 bases; unmatched junction nucleotides: 11.

This clone was detected a few times. It differs at one base from a far larger clone, so likely a read error. The sample contains more than one DNA sequence encoding this CDR3. This CDR3 is CACDLVLGDLWDTRQMFF. In nucleotides, the CDR3 is TGTGCCTGTGACTTGGTGCTGGGGGATCTCTGGGACACCCGACAGATGTTTTTC. This chain connects TRDV2 to TRDJ3; 9 bases map to TRDD3. The V and J ends lost 3 bases and 3 bases, in that order; junction bases with no gene match: 8. Germline lookup yields CDR1 GEAIGNYY and CDR2 EKD. The CDR3 sequence is 18 residues long.

This clone is medium-sized in the sample. The sample has other DNA sequences that encode this CDR3 too. The chain employs TRDV2 and TRDJ2; 10 bases are shared with TRDD3. J gave up 0 bases and V 3 bases, and 3 bases lay outside the gene matches. Germline V gene lookup returns CDR1 GEAIGNYY and CDR2 EKD. The CDR3 has 16 residues. In nucleotides, the CDR3 is TGTGCCTGTGACCCGCTGGGGGATACTTTGACAGCACAACTCTTCTTT. Its protein product is CACDPLGDTLTAQLFF.

With regard to this clone: A clone one base away is much larger, so this may be a read error. Different DNA sequences within this sample yield the same CDR3. This rearrangement joins TRDV2 to TRDJ3; 8 nucleotides match TRDD3. Germline loops: CDR1 GEAIGNYY, CDR2 EKD. There are 18 residues in the CDR3. CDR3 nucleotide sequence: TGTGCCTGTGACACGGGGGGATATAGAGTCTGGGACACCCGGCAGATGTTTTTC. This gives the protein CACDTGGYRVWDTRQMFF.

Note on this clone: A read error likely explains why the TCRdb protein, taken from a much larger clone, differs from this DNA's translation at residue 14; the protein shown is translated from the DNA. This sequence joins TRDV2 and TRDJ3; 12 bases map to TRDD3. The CDR3 covers 19 residues. From germline, CDR1 is GEAIGNYY and CDR2 EKD. The CDR3 protein is CACDTGWGIRSWDARQMFF. CDR3 sequence (DNA): TGTGCCTGTGACACCGGCTGGGGGATACGCTCCTGGGACGCCCGACAGATGTTTTTC.

A few counts support this clone. The V gene is TRDV2, the J gene TRDJ3; 8 bases agree with TRDD3. Germline V gene sequence: CDR1 GEAIGNYY, CDR2 EKD. V shed 0 bases and J 5 bases; nucleotides not matched to a gene: 11. The CDR3 is made up of 19 amino acids. This CDR3 reads CACDTVLGGEPRDTRQMFF. CDR3 nucleotide sequence: TGTGCCTGTGACACCGTACTGGGGGGCGAGCCCCGGGACACCCGACAGATGTTTTTC.

This clone has only a few counts. TCRdb's listed protein matches a much larger clone and diverges from this DNA's translation at residue 4, likely through a read error; the protein shown comes from the DNA. The V call is TRDV2, the J call TRDJ1; 9 bases are a match to TRDD3. With 6 bases clipped from V and 4 bases from J, the junction kept 8 bases outside the gene matches. CDR3 length equals 14 residues. Germline values: CDR1 GEAIGNYY, CDR2 EKD. The CDR3 spells CACNPLLGDDKLIF. The CDR3 bases are TGTGCCTGTAACCCCCTACTGGGGGACGATAAACTCATCTTT.

This clone is medium-sized. Only one base separates this from a far larger clonotype, so it likely reflects a read error. Other DNA sequences in the sample encode the same CDR3. This chain connects TRDV2 to TRDJ1; 8 bases align to TRDD3. Germline V lookup: CDR1 GEAIGNYY, CDR2 EKD. The ends lost 2 bases at V and 0 bases at J; junction bases unmatched: 1. The CDR3 is 14 amino acids. The CDR3 region has the DNA TGTGCCTGTGACAAACTGGGGGACACCGATAAACTCATCTTT. Encoded protein: CACDKLGDTDKLIF.

This clone is medium-sized. The chain combines TRDV2 with TRDJ3; 10 bases fit TRDD3. Losses at the gene ends were 0 bases for V and 0 bases for J; bases not matched to a gene: 4. CDR1 and CDR2 from the germline V gene are GEAIGNYY and EKD. CDR3 length: 19 amino acids. As DNA, the CDR3 is TGTGCCTGTGACACCGGCTGGGGGATAAGCTCCTGGGACACCCGACAGATGTTTTTC. Translated, it gives CACDTGWGISSWDTRQMFF.